This T cell receptor (beta chain) was identified in a study of cytomegalovirus exposure and HLA in healthy donors. Study-level points and caveats: Subsequent analysis of the 100 to 150 validation repertoires found a tendency for first-cohort TCR clusters to co-occur.

Profiled with immunoSEQ multiplex PCR; TCRdb holds only in-frame clones, not every one. The data show under 300,000 clones, 75% to 90% seen once. Regarding this clone: The antigen remains unidentified.

Germline V gene lookup returns CDR1 SEHNR and CDR2 FQNEAQ (reference sequence). Losses at the gene ends were 1 base for V and 2 bases for J; bases not matched to a gene: 4. The CDR3 has 15 residues. This chain uses TRBV7-9 with TRBJ2-7; TRBD2 matches at 8 bases. The receptor comes from a woman between 25 and 40 years old in good health and CMV-seropositive. The sample taken for sequencing was PBMCs. CDR3 protein: CASSLELAVTYEQYF. The CDR3 DNA is TGTGCCAGCAGCTTAGAACTAGCGGTTACCTACGAGCAGTACTTC.